The clone carrying this T cell receptor (beta chain) was seen only a few times. Its antigen is not identified. A second 7 to 11 cycle PCR used barcoded and J-beta primers. A tag from a template-switch adaptor with 12 random nucleotides marked each cDNA molecule. TCRdb re-analysed the 5' RACE reads in MiXCR, keeping a single row per CDR3 protein. Of over a million distinct CDR3 sequences detected, 42% appear once; the ten largest clones hold roughly 7.7%. CDR3 size: 15 residues. V lost 0 bases to trimming and J lost 5 bases, with 8 bases between them. The data belong to a study of blood T cells in healthy people across ages. Study-wide points: With donor CMV status unknown, expanded clonotype changes were possibly confounded.

The V gene is TRBV12-3 or TRBV12-4, the J gene TRBJ1-6, with D perhaps matching TRBD1 (5 bases). The sequence was obtained from a woman aged 18-35 years in good health. Specimen: blood. The CDR3: CASSLAGVNNSPLHF. DNA of the CDR3: TGTGCCAGCAGTTTAGCAGGGGTAAATAATTCACCCCTCCACTTT.